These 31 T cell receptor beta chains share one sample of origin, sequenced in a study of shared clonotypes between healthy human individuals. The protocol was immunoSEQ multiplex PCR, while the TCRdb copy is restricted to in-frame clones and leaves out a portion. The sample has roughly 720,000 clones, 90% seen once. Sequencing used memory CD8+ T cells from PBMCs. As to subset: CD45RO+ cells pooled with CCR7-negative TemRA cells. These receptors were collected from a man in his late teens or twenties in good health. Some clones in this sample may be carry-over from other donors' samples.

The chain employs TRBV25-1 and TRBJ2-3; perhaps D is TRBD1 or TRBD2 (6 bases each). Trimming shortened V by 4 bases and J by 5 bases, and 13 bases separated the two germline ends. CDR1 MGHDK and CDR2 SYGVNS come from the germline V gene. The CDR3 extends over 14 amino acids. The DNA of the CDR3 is TGTGCCAGCAGTGCGTGGGGGGCAGAAGATACGCAGTATTTT. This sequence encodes CASSAWGAEDTQYF.

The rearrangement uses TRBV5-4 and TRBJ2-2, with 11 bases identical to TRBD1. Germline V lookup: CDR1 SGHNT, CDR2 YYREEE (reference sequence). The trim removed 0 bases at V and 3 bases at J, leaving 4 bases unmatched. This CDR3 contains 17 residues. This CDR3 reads CASSLDGQGAYTGELFF. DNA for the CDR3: TGTGCCAGCAGCTTGGACGGACAGGGGGCCTACACCGGGGAGCTGTTTTTT. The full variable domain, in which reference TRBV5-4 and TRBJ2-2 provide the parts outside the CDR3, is ETGVTQSPTHLIKTRGQQVTLRCSSQSGHNTVSWYQQALGQGPQFIFQYYREEENGRGNFPPRFSGLQFPNYSSELNVNALELDDSALYLCASSLDGQGAYTGELFFGEGSRLTVL.

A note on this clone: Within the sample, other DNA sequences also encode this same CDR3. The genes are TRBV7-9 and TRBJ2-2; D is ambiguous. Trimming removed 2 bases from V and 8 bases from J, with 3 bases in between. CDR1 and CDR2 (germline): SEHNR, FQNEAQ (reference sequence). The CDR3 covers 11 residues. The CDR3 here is CASSLRGELFF. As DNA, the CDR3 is TGTGCCAGCAGCTTAAGAGGGGAGCTGTTTTTT.

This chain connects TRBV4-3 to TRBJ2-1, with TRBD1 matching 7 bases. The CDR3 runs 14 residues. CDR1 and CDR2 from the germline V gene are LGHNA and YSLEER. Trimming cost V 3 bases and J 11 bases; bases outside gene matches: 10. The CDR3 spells CASSHAGTANQQFF. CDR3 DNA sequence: TGCGCCAGCAGCCATGCCGGGACAGCTAACCAGCAGTTCTTC.

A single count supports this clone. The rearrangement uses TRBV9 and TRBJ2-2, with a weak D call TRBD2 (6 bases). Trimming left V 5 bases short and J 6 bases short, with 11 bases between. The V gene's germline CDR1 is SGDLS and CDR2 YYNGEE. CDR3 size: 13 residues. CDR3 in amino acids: CASRARGSGELFF. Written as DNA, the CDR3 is TGTGCCAGCAGAGCCCGGGGGTCCGGGGAGCTGTTTTTT.

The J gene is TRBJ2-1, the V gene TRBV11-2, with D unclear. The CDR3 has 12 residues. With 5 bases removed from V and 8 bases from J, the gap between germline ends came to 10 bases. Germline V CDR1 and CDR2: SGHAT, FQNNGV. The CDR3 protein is CASSTRFDEQFF. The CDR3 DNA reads TGTGCCAGCAGCACGCGTTTCGATGAGCAGTTCTTC. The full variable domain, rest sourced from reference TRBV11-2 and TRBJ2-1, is EAGVAQSPRYKIIEKRQSVAFWCNPISGHATLYWYQQILGQGPKLLIQFQNNGVVDDSQLPKDRFSAERLKGVDSTLKIQPAKLEDSAVYLCASSTRFDEQFFGPGTRLTVL.

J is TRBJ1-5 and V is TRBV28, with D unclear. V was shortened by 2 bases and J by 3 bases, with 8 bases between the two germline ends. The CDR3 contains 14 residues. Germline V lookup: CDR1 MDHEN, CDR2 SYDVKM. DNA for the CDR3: TGTGCCAGCAGTTTAAAGAATGACAATCAGCCCCAGCATTTT. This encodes CASSLKNDNQPQHF.

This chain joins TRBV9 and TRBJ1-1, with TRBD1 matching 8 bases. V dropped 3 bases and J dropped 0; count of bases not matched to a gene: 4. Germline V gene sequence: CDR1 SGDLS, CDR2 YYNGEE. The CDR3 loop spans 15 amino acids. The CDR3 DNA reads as TGTGCCAGCAGCGGTGGACAGGGAATGAACACTGAAGCTTTCTTT. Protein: CASSGGQGMNTEAFF.

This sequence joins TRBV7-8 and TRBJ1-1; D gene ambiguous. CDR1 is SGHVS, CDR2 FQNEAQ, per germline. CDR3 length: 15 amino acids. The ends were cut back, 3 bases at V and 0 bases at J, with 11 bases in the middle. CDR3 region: CASSLLQAVNTEAFF. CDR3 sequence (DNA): TGTGCCAGCAGCTTGCTTCAGGCGGTGAACACTGAAGCTTTCTTT.

In DNA, the CDR3 is TGTGCCAGCAGCTTTTTCTGGTTTGTCGGTGGCGGATCCACAGATACGCAGTATTTT. It yields the protein CASSFFWFVGGGSTDTQYF. The rearrangement links TRBV7-8 to TRBJ2-3; D ambiguous. This CDR3 is built from 19 residues. Germline V gives CDR1 SGHVS, CDR2 FQNEAQ. V lost 3 bases to trimming and J lost 2 bases, with 24 bases between them.

Here the CDR3 DNA reads TGTGCCAGCAGCGCACAGGGGGCGTATCAGCCCCAGCATTTT. Amino acids: CASSAQGAYQPQHF. The rearrangement links TRBV5-6 to TRBJ1-5; TRBD1 aligns across 9 bases. The V and J ends lost 4 bases and 5 bases, in that order; junction bases with no gene match: 4. This CDR3 has 14 residues. Germline lookup yields CDR1 SGHDT and CDR2 YYEEEE.

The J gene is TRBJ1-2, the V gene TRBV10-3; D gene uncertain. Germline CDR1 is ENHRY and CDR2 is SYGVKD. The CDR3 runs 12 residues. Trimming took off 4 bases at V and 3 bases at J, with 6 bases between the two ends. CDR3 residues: CAISVGDYGYTF. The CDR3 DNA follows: TGTGCCATCAGTGTAGGAGACTATGGCTACACCTTC.

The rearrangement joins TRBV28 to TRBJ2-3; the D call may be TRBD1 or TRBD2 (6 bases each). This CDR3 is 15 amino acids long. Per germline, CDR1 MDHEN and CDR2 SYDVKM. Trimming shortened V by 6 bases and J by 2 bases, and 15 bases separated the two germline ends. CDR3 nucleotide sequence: TGTGCCAGCAGATCCCGAGGGGGGAACACAGATACGCAGTATTTT. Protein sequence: CASRSRGGNTDTQYF.

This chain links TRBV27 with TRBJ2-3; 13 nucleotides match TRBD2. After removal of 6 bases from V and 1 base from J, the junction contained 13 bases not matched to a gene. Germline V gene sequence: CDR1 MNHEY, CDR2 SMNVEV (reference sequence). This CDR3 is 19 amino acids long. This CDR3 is CASRPPLAGGPLGTDTQYF. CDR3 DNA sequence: TGTGCCAGCAGACCCCCACTAGCGGGAGGGCCTTTGGGCACAGATACGCAGTATTTT.

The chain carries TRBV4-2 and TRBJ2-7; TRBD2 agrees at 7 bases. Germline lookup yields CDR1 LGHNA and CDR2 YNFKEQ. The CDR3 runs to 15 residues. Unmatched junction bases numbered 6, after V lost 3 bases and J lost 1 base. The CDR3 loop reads CASSQGGDWSYEQYF. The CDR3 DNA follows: TGTGCCAGCAGCCAGGGGGGGGATTGGTCCTACGAGCAGTACTTC.

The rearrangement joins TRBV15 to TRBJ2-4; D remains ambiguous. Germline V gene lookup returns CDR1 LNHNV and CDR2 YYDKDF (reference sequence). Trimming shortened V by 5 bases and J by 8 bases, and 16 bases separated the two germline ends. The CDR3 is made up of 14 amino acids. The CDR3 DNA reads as TGTGCCACCAGCCCCCGGAACCTTGGAGACATTCAGTACTTC. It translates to CATSPRNLGDIQYF.

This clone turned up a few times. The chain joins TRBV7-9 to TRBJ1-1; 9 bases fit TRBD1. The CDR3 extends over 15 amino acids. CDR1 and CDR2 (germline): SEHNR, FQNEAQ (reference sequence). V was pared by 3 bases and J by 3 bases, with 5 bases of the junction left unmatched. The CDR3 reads CASSFPQGADTEAFF. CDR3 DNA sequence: TGTGCCAGCAGCTTTCCACAGGGGGCGGACACTGAAGCTTTCTTT.

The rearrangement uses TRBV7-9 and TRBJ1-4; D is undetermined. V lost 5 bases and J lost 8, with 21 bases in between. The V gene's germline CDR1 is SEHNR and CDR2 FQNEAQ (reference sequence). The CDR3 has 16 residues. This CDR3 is CASSQSSGFPEEKLFF. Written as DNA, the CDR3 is TGTGCCAGCAGCCAAAGCTCCGGGTTCCCTGAGGAAAAACTGTTTTTT.

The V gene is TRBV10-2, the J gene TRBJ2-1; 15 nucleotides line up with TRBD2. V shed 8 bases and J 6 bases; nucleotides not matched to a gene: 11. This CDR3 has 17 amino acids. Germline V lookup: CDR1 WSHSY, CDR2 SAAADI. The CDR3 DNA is TGCGCCAGCGTTGACCGATGGACTAGCGGGAGGGCCAATGAGCAGTTCTTC. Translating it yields CASVDRWTSGRANEQFF.

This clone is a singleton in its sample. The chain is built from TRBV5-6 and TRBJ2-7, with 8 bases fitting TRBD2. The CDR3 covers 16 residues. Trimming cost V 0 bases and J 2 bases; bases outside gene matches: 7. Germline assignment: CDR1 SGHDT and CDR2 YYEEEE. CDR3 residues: CASSLGAGGYTYEQYF. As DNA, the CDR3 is TGTGCCAGCAGCTTGGGGGCGGGAGGATACACCTACGAGCAGTACTTC.

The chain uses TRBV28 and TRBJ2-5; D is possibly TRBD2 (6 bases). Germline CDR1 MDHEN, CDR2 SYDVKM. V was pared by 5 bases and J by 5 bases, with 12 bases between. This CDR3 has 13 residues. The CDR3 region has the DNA TGTGCCAGCAGTGGAGGGGATTGGGAGACCCAGTACTTC. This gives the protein CASSGGDWETQYF.

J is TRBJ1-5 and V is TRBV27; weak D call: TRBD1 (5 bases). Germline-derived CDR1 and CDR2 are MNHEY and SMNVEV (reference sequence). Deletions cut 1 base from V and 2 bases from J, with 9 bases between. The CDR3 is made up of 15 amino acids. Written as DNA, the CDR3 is TGTGCCAGCAGTTTATACGGGGGGGGCAATCAGCCCCAGCATTTT. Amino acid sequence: CASSLYGGGNQPQHF.

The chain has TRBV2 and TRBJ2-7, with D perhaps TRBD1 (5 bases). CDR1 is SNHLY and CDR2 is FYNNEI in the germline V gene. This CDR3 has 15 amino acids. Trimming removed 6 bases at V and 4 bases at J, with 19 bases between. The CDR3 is CASSGAGSSRYEQYF. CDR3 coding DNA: TGTGCCAGCAGCGGCGCAGGGTCTTCGCGTTACGAGCAGTACTTC.

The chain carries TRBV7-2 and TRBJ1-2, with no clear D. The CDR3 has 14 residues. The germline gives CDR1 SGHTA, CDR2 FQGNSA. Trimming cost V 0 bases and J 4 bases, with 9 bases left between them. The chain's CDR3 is CASSLALVFYGYTF. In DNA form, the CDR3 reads TGTGCCAGCAGCTTAGCGCTGGTTTTCTATGGCTACACCTTC. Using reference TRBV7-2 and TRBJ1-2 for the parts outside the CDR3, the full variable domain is GAGVSQSPSNKVTEKGKDVELRCDPISGHTALYWYRQSLGQGLEFLIYFQGNSAPDKSGLPSDRFSAERTGGSVSTLTIQRTQQEDSAVYLCASSLALVFYGYTFGSGTRLTVV.

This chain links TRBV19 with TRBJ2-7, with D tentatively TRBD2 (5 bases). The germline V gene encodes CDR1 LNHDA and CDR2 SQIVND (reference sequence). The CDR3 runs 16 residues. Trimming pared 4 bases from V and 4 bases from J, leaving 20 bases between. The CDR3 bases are TGTGCCAGTAGTACTACGGTCGGTCTTGAGGGATACGAGCAGTACTTC. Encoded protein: CASSTTVGLEGYEQYF.

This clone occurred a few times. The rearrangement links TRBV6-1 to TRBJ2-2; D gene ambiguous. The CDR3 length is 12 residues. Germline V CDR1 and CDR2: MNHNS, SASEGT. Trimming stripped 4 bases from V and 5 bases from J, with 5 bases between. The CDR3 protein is CASSAPTGELFF. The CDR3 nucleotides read TGTGCCAGCAGTGCCCCTACCGGGGAGCTGTTTTTT.

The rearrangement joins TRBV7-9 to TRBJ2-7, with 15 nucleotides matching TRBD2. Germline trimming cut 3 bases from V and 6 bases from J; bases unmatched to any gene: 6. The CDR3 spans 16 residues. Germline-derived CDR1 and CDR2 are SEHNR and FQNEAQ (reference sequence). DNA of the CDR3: TGTGCCAGCAGCTTCCCCGGGACTAGCGGGAGGCCCGAGCAGTACTTC. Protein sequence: CASSFPGTSGRPEQYF.

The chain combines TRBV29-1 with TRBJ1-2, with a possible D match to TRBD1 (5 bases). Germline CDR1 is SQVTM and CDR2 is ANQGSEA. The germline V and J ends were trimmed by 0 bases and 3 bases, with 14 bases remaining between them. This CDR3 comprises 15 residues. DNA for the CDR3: TGCAGCGTTGAAGATCTGACCAGGGATCACTATGGCTACACCTTC. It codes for CSVEDLTRDHYGYTF.

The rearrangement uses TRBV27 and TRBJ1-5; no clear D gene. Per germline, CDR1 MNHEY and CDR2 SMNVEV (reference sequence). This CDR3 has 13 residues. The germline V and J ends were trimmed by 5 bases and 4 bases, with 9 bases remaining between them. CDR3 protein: CASSPHGNQPQHF. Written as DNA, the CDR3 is TGTGCCAGCAGTCCCCACGGGAATCAGCCCCAGCATTTT.

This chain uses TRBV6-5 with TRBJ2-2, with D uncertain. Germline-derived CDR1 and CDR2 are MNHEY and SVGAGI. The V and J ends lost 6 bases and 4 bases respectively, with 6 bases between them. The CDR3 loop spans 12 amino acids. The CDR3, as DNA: TGTGCCAGCAGGGGATTCACCGGGGAGCTGTTTTTT. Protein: CASRGFTGELFF.

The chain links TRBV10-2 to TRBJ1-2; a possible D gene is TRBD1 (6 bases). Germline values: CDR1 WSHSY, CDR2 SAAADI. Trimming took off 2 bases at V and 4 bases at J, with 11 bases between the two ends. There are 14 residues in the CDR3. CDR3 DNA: TGCGCCAGCAGTGAGCAGGGGTCCGGCTATGGCTACACCTTC. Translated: CASSEQGSGYGYTF.